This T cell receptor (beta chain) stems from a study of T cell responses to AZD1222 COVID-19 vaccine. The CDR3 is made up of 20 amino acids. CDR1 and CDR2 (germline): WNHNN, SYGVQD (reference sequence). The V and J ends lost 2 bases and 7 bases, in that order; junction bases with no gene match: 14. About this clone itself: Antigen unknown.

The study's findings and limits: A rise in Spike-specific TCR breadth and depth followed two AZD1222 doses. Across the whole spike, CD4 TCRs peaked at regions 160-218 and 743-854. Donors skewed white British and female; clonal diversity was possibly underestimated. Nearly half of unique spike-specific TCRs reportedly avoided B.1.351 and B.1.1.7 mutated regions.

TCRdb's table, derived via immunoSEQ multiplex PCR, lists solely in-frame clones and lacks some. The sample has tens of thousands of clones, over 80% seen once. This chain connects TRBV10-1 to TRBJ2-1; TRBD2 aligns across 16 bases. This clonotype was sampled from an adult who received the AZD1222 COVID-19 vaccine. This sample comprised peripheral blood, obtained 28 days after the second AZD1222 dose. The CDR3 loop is CASSEALGTSGRAPRNEQFF. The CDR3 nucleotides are TGCGCCAGCAGTGAGGCCCTCGGGACTAGCGGGAGGGCCCCTAGAAATGAGCAGTTCTTC.